This T cell receptor beta chain is drawn from a study of CD8 T cells in Susac syndrome. On this clonotype: The antigen remains unidentified.

The CDR3 length is 16 residues. Trimming at V came to 4 bases and at J to 2 bases, leaving 1 base not matched to a gene. Germline lookup yields CDR1 MRHNA and CDR2 SNTAGT. Random hexamers were used to reverse transcribe an amount of about 0.5 to 1 ug RNA. MiXCR was run by TCRdb on the immunoSEQ multiplex PCR reads, yielding one entry per CDR3 protein. Of approximately 100,000 distinct CDR3 sequences listed, around 90% are singletons. Sequencing targeted TCR beta in T cells from blood (CD8+ and CD4+). Healthy donors formed controls matched for age and sex. TEMRA cells were FACS-enriched, with CD8+ and CD4+ T cells isolated negatively. Whole-study findings and limits: Individuals included in the TCR sequencing and HLA analysis were acknowledged by the study to be relatively few in number.

Material for sequencing was CD4+ T cells from PBMCs. The genes are TRBV6-4 and TRBJ2-6; 11 nucleotides line up with TRBD1. This TCR was sampled from a human donor in good health. The CDR3 loop reads CASSGTGGAGANVLTF. In nucleotides, the CDR3 is TGTGCCAGCAGTGGGACAGGGGGCGCTGGGGCCAACGTCCTGACTTTC.